Listed below are T cell receptor beta chains from one sample, sequenced in a study of cytomegalovirus exposure and HLA in healthy donors. Produced via immunoSEQ multiplex PCR; TCRdb's table is partial and in-frame only. Of about 90,000 clones listed, roughly 84% were seen once; the top ten hold approximately 2.8%. The source material was PBMCs. These TCRs come from a man aged 25 to 40 in good health and CMV-seronegative. CDR3s include the opening cysteine and the closing phenylalanine or tryptophan. A D gene is named only where the DNA matches it firmly. Where a row states a size, it is once, few, many or the class of an expanded clone; other rows omit it.

j_gene,d_gene,abundance,v_gene,CDR3nt,CDR3aa
TRBJ1-2,NA,NA,TRBV7-9,TGTGCCAGCAGCACCCCGACAGAAACGCCTGGCTACACCTTC,CASSTPTETPGYTF
TRBJ1-5,NA,NA,TRBV5-1,TGCGCCAGCAGCTCAGGACAGCAAGGTCAGCCCCAGCATTTT,CASSSGQQGQPQHF
TRBJ1-5,TRBD1,NA,TRBV4-3,TGCGCCAGCAGCCAGGCTACAGGGGCGCTAGAGCCCCAGCATTTT,CASSQATGALEPQHF
TRBJ1-4,NA,NA,TRBV4-1,TGCGCCAGCAGCCGTACGCTAAACAGCTTCCTTAATGAAAAACTGTTTTTT,CASSRTLNSFLNEKLFF
TRBJ1-1,TRBD1,NA,TRBV6-6,TGTGCCAGCACCCCACCCGGACAGGGGGCCTCTGAAGCTTTCTTT,CASTPPGQGASEAFF
TRBJ2-3,TRBD2,NA,TRBV6-4,TGTGCCAGCAGTGCTATGAGCGGGGAGGGGAATACGCAGTATTTT,CASSAMSGEGNTQYF
TRBJ2-1,TRBD1,NA,TRBV18,TGTGCCAGCGTACCGGGACAGGGGGCGTCTGAGCAGTTCTTC,CASVPGQGASEQFF
TRBJ1-1,NA,few,TRBV18,TGTGCCAGCTCACCGCCCTCAGTGAACACTGAAGCTTTCTTT,CASSPPSVNTEAFF
TRBJ2-1,NA,NA,TRBV7-3,TGTGCCAGCAGCCCTTCCAGCTTGACAGCAAGCTCCTACAATGAGCAGTTCTTC,CASSPSSLTASSYNEQFF
TRBJ2-3,NA,NA,TRBV2,TGTGCCAGCATCGAGAAGTCTAGCACAGATACGCAGTATTTT,CASIEKSSTDTQYF
TRBJ1-1,NA,NA,TRBV14,TGTGCCAGCAGCCAAGTAGTGAGTAATGGTGAAGCTTTCTTT,CASSQVVSNGEAFF
TRBJ1-6,TRBD1,NA,TRBV9,TGTGCCAGCAGCGAAGGACAGGGGGTTGGTTCACCCCTCCACTTT,CASSEGQGVGSPLHF
TRBJ1-6,NA,NA,TRBV4-2,TGTGCCAGCAGCCAACGGGACACCGCTTATCCCCTCCACTTT,CASSQRDTAYPLHF
TRBJ1-4,TRBD1,NA,TRBV19,TGTGCCAGTAGGAGGGACAGGCCTAATGAAAAACTGTTTTTT,CASRRDRPNEKLFF
TRBJ2-3,TRBD2,NA,TRBV11-2,TGTGCCAGCAGCCGACTAGCGGGAACAGATACGCAGTATTTT,CASSRLAGTDTQYF
TRBJ2-1,TRBD1,few,TRBV29-1,TGCAGCGCCCACGCGGGACAGGGGGCCGGGAATGAGCAGTTCTTC,CSAHAGQGAGNEQFF
TRBJ1-2,NA,NA,TRBV2,TGTGCCAGCAGTGAAGTCCAGGGCCCAAACTATGGCTACACCTTC,CASSEVQGPNYGYTF
TRBJ2-7,NA,once,TRBV6-5,TGTGCCAGCAGGCAGGGGTCGGGCGAGCAGTACTTC,CASRQGSGEQYF
TRBJ2-3,NA,NA,TRBV27,TGTGCCAGCAGCGTCTGGGGACACACAGATACGCAGTATTTT,CASSVWGHTDTQYF
TRBJ1-4,TRBD1,NA,TRBV7-2,TGTGCCAGCAGCTTAGATCTCAGGGGGGAGAATGAAAAACTGTTTTTT,CASSLDLRGENEKLFF
TRBJ2-1,TRBD2,NA,TRBV9,TGTGCCAGCAGCGTAGGACTAGCGGACCCCTCCTACAATGAGCAGTTCTTC,CASSVGLADPSYNEQFF
TRBJ1-4,TRBD1,NA,TRBV28,TGTGCCAGCAGCATAACCGGTGGGACAGTGAATGAAAAACTGTTTTTT,CASSITGGTVNEKLFF
TRBJ2-7,NA,NA,TRBV6-6,TGTGCCAGCAGTTATCTTCGGGAACCGAACTACGAGCAGTACTTC,CASSYLREPNYEQYF
TRBJ1-2,NA,NA,TRBV10-3,TGTGCCATCAGGGCCCAGGCCCAGGGGATTTATGGCTACACCTTC,CAIRAQAQGIYGYTF
TRBJ1-5,NA,NA,TRBV25-1,TGTGCCAGCAGAGGGGCCGGGAGCAATCAGCCCCAGCATTTT,CASRGAGSNQPQHF
TRBJ1-2,TRBD1,NA,TRBV28,TGTGCCAGCAGACTAACTCCAGGGGGACGCCCTACCCATAACTATGGCTACACCTTC,CASRLTPGGRPTHNYGYTF
TRBJ1-2,TRBD1,NA,TRBV27,TGTGCCAGCAGTTTATCGCCGGGACAGGGTGTAAGCTACACCTTC,CASSLSPGQGVSYTF
TRBJ2-1,TRBD2,NA,TRBV5-1,TGCGCCAGCAGCTCGGGACTAGCGGGGGCCTACAATGAGCAGTTCTTC,CASSSGLAGAYNEQFF
TRBJ2-7,NA,NA,TRBV27,TGTGCCAGCAGTCCGGGGAGGGGGGTCAACGAGCAGTACTTC,CASSPGRGVNEQYF
TRBJ1-5,TRBD1,NA,TRBV6-1,TGTGCCAGCAGTGTCGACAGGGAGATGAATCAGCCCCAGCATTTT,CASSVDREMNQPQHF
TRBJ1-3,NA,NA,TRBV5-1,TGCGCCAGCAGCTTGGTCCCAGGAAACACCATATATTTT,CASSLVPGNTIYF